This TCR beta chain was retrieved from a study of blood T cell repertoires in COVID-19. Study-wide background: Sites in the United States, Italy and Spain provided acute and convalescent COVID-19 samples.

In the source study's methods: Scientists estimated how many nucleated cells there were by amplifying reference gene primers. Sequenced by immunoSEQ multiplex PCR; TCRdb stores in-frame clones only, minus some. For V, J and clone size, that table is used; D and trimming come from the DNA. In the table there are 72,000 or so clones, approximately 80% of which are singletons. In germline, CDR1 is SGDLS, CDR2 YYNGEE. The junction had 9 bases not matched to a gene; V was cut back by 0 bases and J by 9 bases. The CDR3 has 14 amino acids. The rearrangement links TRBV9 to TRBJ2-7; 7 bases fit TRBD1. The sequenced sample was peripheral blood. This receptor was taken from a man at least 80 years old with active COVID-19. The CDR3: CASSVGQGEGRQYF. The DNA of the CDR3 is TGTGCCAGCAGCGTAGGACAGGGTGAGGGGCGGCAGTACTTC. Together with reference TRBV9 and TRBJ2-7, the CDR3 gives the full variable domain: DSGVTQTPKHLITATGQRVTLRCSPRSGDLSVYWYQQSLDQGLQFLIQYYNGEERAKGNILERFSAQQFPDLHSELNLSSLELGDSALYFCASSVGQGEGRQYFGPGTRLTVT.